These T cell receptor beta chains were read from a single sample in a study of blood T cells in healthy people across ages. TCRdb recomputed calls from the 5' RACE reads with MiXCR, one row per CDR3 protein. This table holds 600,000 or so distinct CDR3 sequences, roughly 48% found once. Sequencing was carried out using blood. These receptors came from a man older than 75 in good health. CDR3s leave out the opening cysteine and the closing phenylalanine or tryptophan. The order of the fields is V gene, J gene, CDR3 protein.

v_gene: TRBV11-2; j_gene: TRBJ2-7; CDR3aa: ASSLSTRGTVSYEQY
v_gene: TRBV20-1; j_gene: TRBJ2-6; CDR3aa: SALPGLAGWTSGANVLT
v_gene: TRBV20-1; j_gene: TRBJ2-1; CDR3aa: SAQGSSYNEQF
v_gene: TRBV6-5; j_gene: TRBJ1-5; CDR3aa: ATRTGNQPQH
v_gene: TRBV20-1; j_gene: TRBJ1-5; CDR3aa: SARDWTDYNQPQH
v_gene: TRBV20-1; j_gene: TRBJ1-5; CDR3aa: SARAVGNQPQH
v_gene: TRBV5-1; j_gene: TRBJ1-4; CDR3aa: ASSLAGQNNEKLF
v_gene: TRBV7-2; j_gene: TRBJ1-2; CDR3aa: ASSLVRGGYGYT
v_gene: TRBV20-1; j_gene: TRBJ2-3; CDR3aa: SARPTGGRDTQY
v_gene: TRBV6-6; j_gene: TRBJ2-3; CDR3aa: ASRHSGRASADTQY
v_gene: TRBV18; j_gene: TRBJ2-1; CDR3aa: ASSPVGSHTDEQF
v_gene: TRBV7-2; j_gene: TRBJ2-7; CDR3aa: ASSLASGGRYEQY
v_gene: TRBV7-2; j_gene: TRBJ2-7; CDR3aa: ASSLIGTDYEQY
v_gene: TRBV4-3; j_gene: TRBJ2-1; CDR3aa: ASSYSSGGPSSYNEQF
v_gene: TRBV12-3/TRBV12-4; j_gene: TRBJ2-1; CDR3aa: ASSFSDINEQF
v_gene: TRBV6-5; j_gene: TRBJ1-5; CDR3aa: ASSYLPGHNQPQH
v_gene: TRBV13; j_gene: TRBJ2-7; CDR3aa: ASSHSGTYEQY
v_gene: TRBV9; j_gene: TRBJ2-1; CDR3aa: ASSERSQGVGNEQF
v_gene: TRBV5-4; j_gene: TRBJ2-3; CDR3aa: ASSWEGAGTDTQY
v_gene: TRBV19; j_gene: NA; CDR3aa: ASSIGQRETQY
v_gene: TRBV7-3; j_gene: TRBJ1-2; CDR3aa: ASSSTGNYGCT
v_gene: TRBV29-1; j_gene: TRBJ2-1; CDR3aa: SATLTAYNEQF
v_gene: TRBV6-2/TRBV6-3; j_gene: TRBJ2-5; CDR3aa: ASTITGRQTQY